Shown below are 25 T cell receptor beta chains from a single sample sequenced in a study of blood T cell repertoires in COVID-19. The repertoire was sequenced with immunoSEQ multiplex PCR; TCRdb's copy has only in-frame clones and lacks some. The sample has over 150,000 clones; around three quarters are singletons. Material for sequencing was peripheral blood. All receptors derive from a man in his sixties with acute or convalescent COVID-19.

There are a few counts of this clone. The rearrangement joins TRBV4-1 to TRBJ2-5, with a weak D call TRBD1 (5 bases). This CDR3 is built from 15 residues. The germline V gene encodes CDR1 MGHRA and CDR2 YSYEKL. V was shortened by 1 base and J by 2 bases, with 11 bases between the two germline ends. This CDR3 reads CASSQGGVWQETQYF. CDR3 in DNA: TGCGCCAGCAGCCAAGGGGGCGTTTGGCAAGAGACCCAGTACTTC.

The chain couples TRBV30 to TRBJ2-1; D is ambiguous. V lost 0 bases to trimming and J lost 3 bases, with 12 bases between them. This CDR3 spans 15 amino acids. Germline-derived CDR1 and CDR2 are GTSNPN and SVGIG (reference sequence). CDR3 loop: CAWSVWNSLYNEQFF. The CDR3 nucleotides are TGTGCCTGGAGTGTATGGAACAGCCTCTACAATGAGCAGTTCTTC.

The rearrangement joins TRBV4-3 to TRBJ2-1; D unresolved. Trimming stripped 4 bases from V and 0 bases from J, with 13 bases between. Germline CDR1 is LGHNA and CDR2 is YSLEER. The CDR3 extends over 16 amino acids. CDR3 nucleotides: TGCGCCAGCAGCCCCGAAAAGAAACTCTCCTACAATGAGCAGTTCTTC. Translated: CASSPEKKLSYNEQFF.

The rearrangement joins TRBV6-5 to TRBJ1-3, with D tentatively TRBD1 (5 bases). Trimming took 3 bases from V and 0 from J, leaving 9 bases between them. Per germline, CDR1 MNHEY and CDR2 SVGAGI. The CDR3 extends over 15 amino acids. For the CDR3, the DNA is TGTGCCAGCAGTTATTTTCAGGGCTCTGGAAACACCATATATTTT. Its protein product is CASSYFQGSGNTIYF.

The rearrangement links TRBV5-1 to TRBJ1-2; TRBD1 aligns across 9 bases. Trimming took 0 bases from V and 6 from J; bases not matched to a gene: 12. Germline values: CDR1 SGHRS, CDR2 YFSETQ. This CDR3 has 17 residues. The CDR3 sequence: CASSLAPGQGLRHGYTF. The CDR3, as DNA: TGCGCCAGCAGCTTGGCGCCGGGACAGGGCCTTCGTCATGGCTACACCTTC.

V is TRBV7-2 and J is TRBJ1-1; D perhaps matches TRBD1 (6 bases). Germline loops: CDR1 SGHTA, CDR2 FQGNSA. Trimming stripped 7 bases from V and 6 bases from J, with 18 bases between. CDR3 size: 14 residues. The CDR3 nucleotides are TGTGCCAGCAACCCGGGCAGGGGATTTGCTGAAGCTTTCTTT. Protein product: CASNPGRGFAEAFF.

This rearrangement joins TRBV5-6 to TRBJ1-5, with TRBD1 matching 12 bases. Germline assignment: CDR1 SGHDT and CDR2 YYEEEE. J gave up 11 bases and V 4 bases, and 1 base lay outside the gene matches. The CDR3 spans 12 residues. CDR3 sequence: CASSGTGGAQHF. The CDR3 DNA reads TGTGCCAGCAGCGGGACAGGGGGCGCCCAGCATTTT.

The V call is TRBV4-3, the J call TRBJ2-1; 11 bases line up with TRBD2. J was trimmed by 3 bases and V by 2 bases; bases with no gene match: 0. The germline gives CDR1 LGHNA, CDR2 YSLEER. The CDR3 extends over 15 amino acids. This CDR3 is CASSQLAGGYNEQFF. CDR3 in DNA: TGCGCCAGCAGCCAACTAGCGGGGGGCTACAATGAGCAGTTCTTC.

The chain employs TRBV5-1 and TRBJ1-2; 8 bases map to TRBD1. The CDR3 length is 16 residues. The junction had 14 bases not matched to a gene; V was cut back by 3 bases and J by 7 bases. Germline lookup yields CDR1 SGHRS and CDR2 YFSETQ. This chain's CDR3 is CASSYTQGEQVSGYTF. Here the CDR3 DNA reads TGCGCCAGCAGCTACACACAGGGGGAGCAAGTCTCTGGCTACACCTTC.

The chain has TRBV11-2 and TRBJ1-1, with a weak D call TRBD1 (6 bases). V was pared by 10 bases and J by 3 bases, with 12 bases between. Germline V lookup: CDR1 SGHAT, CDR2 FQNNGV. The CDR3 length is 12 residues. In DNA, the CDR3 is TGTGCCACCAAAACAGGGTACACTGAAGCTTTCTTT. It translates to CATKTGYTEAFF.

The chain joins TRBV15 to TRBJ2-1, with TRBD2 matching over 7 bases. Germline V gene lookup returns CDR1 LNHNV and CDR2 YYDKDF (reference sequence). The V and J ends lost 0 bases and 0 bases, in that order; junction bases with no gene match: 5. This CDR3 is built from 17 residues. CDR3 nucleotide sequence: TGTGCCACCAGCAGAGATTGGGAGGGCAGCTCCTACAATGAGCAGTTCTTC. Its translation is CATSRDWEGSSYNEQFF.

The V gene is TRBV3-1 (or the pseudogene TRBV3-2), the J gene TRBJ1-3; a possible D gene is TRBD1 (5 bases). V shed 6 bases and J shed 3 bases, with 24 bases lying between them. The germline gives CDR1 LGHDT, CDR2 YNNKEL (reference sequence). The length of the CDR3 is 18 residues. In DNA form, the CDR3 reads TGTGCCAGCAGTCCAAGATCGAAGGGGTCGTATTATGGAAACACCATATATTTT. Residues: CASSPRSKGSYYGNTIYF.

This clone was seen more than once but under ten times. The gene calls are TRBV2 and TRBJ1-5, with D possibly matching TRBD1 (5 bases). Germline V lookup: CDR1 SNHLY, CDR2 FYNNEI. V was shortened by 6 bases and J by 2 bases, with 17 bases between the two germline ends. CDR3 length: 16 amino acids. CDR3 in amino acids: CASSVYQGRGNQPQHF. CDR3 DNA: TGTGCCAGCAGCGTATATCAGGGAAGAGGCAATCAGCCCCAGCATTTT.

V and J are TRBV5-1 and TRBJ1-1, with TRBD1 matching over 11 bases. The CDR3 totals 13 residues. Trimming took 0 bases from V and 10 from J; bases not matched to a gene: 2. Germline lookup yields CDR1 SGHRS and CDR2 YFSETQ. CDR3 sequence (DNA): TGCGCCAGCAGCTTGGATGGGACAGGGGGAGCTTTCTTT. As protein: CASSLDGTGGAFF.

This clone was counted a few times. The chain is built from TRBV11-1 and TRBJ2-3; maybe TRBD2 (6 bases). Germline V gene sequence: CDR1 SGHAT, CDR2 FQDESV (reference sequence). The CDR3 sequence is 15 residues long. Trimming took 2 bases from V and 2 from J, leaving 11 bases between them. The CDR3 DNA reads as TGTGCCAGCAGCTTATTGCCGGGGGACACAGATACGCAGTATTTT. Translation: CASSLLPGDTDTQYF.

The V and J genes are TRBV6-2 or TRBV6-3 and TRBJ2-1; TRBD2 matches 7 bases. The CDR3 is 16 residues long. From germline, CDR1 is MNHEY and CDR2 SVGEGT. After removal of 4 bases from V and 4 bases from J, the junction contained 10 bases not matched to a gene. In nucleotides, the CDR3 is TGTGCCAGCAGTTTCTCTCTGGGGGGGTCATACAATGAGCAGTTCTTC. This translates into CASSFSLGGSYNEQFF.

This clone has only one observation. The genes are TRBV12-3 or TRBV12-4 and TRBJ2-7, with D maybe TRBD1 (6 bases). The V and J ends lost 5 bases and 3 bases respectively, with 11 bases between them. The CDR3 sequence is 13 residues long. The chain's CDR3 is CASSRGQSYEQYF. The CDR3 bases are TGTGCCAGCAGTCGCGGACAGAGCTACGAGCAGTACTTC.

DNA for the CDR3: TGTGCCAGCAGTCTGGGAGTAAATTCACCCCTCCACTTT. It codes for CASSLGVNSPLHF. The V gene is TRBV5-6, the J gene TRBJ1-6, with D unclear. The CDR3 extends over 13 amino acids. V was cut by 5 bases and J by 7 bases, with 10 bases left in between. From germline, CDR1 is SGHDT and CDR2 YYEEEE.

The chain couples TRBV15 to TRBJ2-3; D is possibly TRBD2 (6 bases). CDR1 and CDR2 (germline): LNHNV, YYDKDF (reference sequence). This CDR3 spans 16 amino acids. With 3 bases removed from V and 3 bases from J, the gap between germline ends came to 16 bases. The CDR3 DNA reads as TGTGCCACCAGCAGTCCCCGCGGGGCTACGACAGATACGCAGTATTTT. Amino acid sequence: CATSSPRGATTDTQYF.

This chain joins TRBV5-1 and TRBJ2-1; 11 nucleotides line up with TRBD2. Germline CDR1 reads SGHRS; CDR2 reads YFSETQ. After removal of 1 base from V and 3 bases from J, the junction contained 3 bases not matched to a gene. The CDR3 has 16 amino acids. The DNA of the CDR3 is TGCGCCAGCAGCTTGATAACTAGCGGGAGCTACAATGAGCAGTTCTTC. Residues: CASSLITSGSYNEQFF.

The chain joins TRBV9 to TRBJ1-1; the D is unclear. CDR1 is SGDLS and CDR2 is YYNGEE in the germline V gene. V shed 0 bases and J shed 8 bases, with 11 bases lying between them. The CDR3 has 13 residues. The CDR3 DNA follows: TGTGCCAGCAGCGTAGCTACGGGATACGAAGCTTTCTTT. Amino acids: CASSVATGYEAFF.

The J gene is TRBJ1-5, the V gene TRBV2; D remains ambiguous. Germline CDR1 and CDR2: SNHLY and FYNNEI. The V end was cut by 3 bases, the J end by 9 bases, with 9 bases between. The CDR3 has 12 residues. The DNA of the CDR3 is TGTGCCAGCAGTGACAGGCTCCCGCCCCAGCATTTT. Translation: CASSDRLPPQHF.

J is TRBJ1-2 and V is TRBV6-5; possibly TRBD1 for D (5 bases). From germline, CDR1 is MNHEY and CDR2 SVGAGI. The CDR3 is 14 amino acids. Trimming pared 10 bases from V and 0 bases from J, leaving 15 bases between. The CDR3 reads CATLSEGTNYGYTF. CDR3 sequence (DNA): TGTGCCACCCTTTCGGAGGGGACTAACTATGGCTACACCTTC.

This chain joins TRBV12-5 and TRBJ2-1; 10 positions agree with TRBD1. This CDR3 is 16 amino acids long. The V gene's germline CDR1 is LGHNT and CDR2 FRNRAP. J gave up 8 bases and V 0 bases, and 7 bases lay outside the gene matches. CDR3 protein: CASGLVTGTGVYEQFF. In nucleotides, the CDR3 is TGTGCTAGTGGTTTGGTTACCGGGACAGGGGTTTATGAGCAGTTCTTC.

This chain links TRBV5-8 with TRBJ1-2; D is perhaps TRBD1 (5 bases). Looked up from germline, CDR1 is SGHTS and CDR2 is YDEGEE. The CDR3 contains 13 residues. The germline V and J ends were trimmed by 10 bases and 5 bases, with 18 bases remaining between them. CDR3 in DNA: TGTGCCCAGACAGACGCCCCTAGGTATGGCTACACCTTC. It specifies CAQTDAPRYGYTF.